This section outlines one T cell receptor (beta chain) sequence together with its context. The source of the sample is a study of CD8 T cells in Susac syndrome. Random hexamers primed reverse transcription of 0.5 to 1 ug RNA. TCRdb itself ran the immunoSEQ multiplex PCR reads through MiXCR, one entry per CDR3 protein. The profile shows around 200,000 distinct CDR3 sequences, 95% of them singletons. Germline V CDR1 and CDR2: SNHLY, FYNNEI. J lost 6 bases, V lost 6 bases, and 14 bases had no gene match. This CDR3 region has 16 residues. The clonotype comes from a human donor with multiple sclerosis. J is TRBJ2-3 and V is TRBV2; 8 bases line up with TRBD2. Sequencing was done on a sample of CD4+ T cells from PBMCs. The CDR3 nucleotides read TGTGCCAGCAGGTCCGGGGGGGCAGGGATTGTTGATACGCAGTATTTT. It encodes CASRSGGAGIVDTQYF.